This T cell receptor beta chain appears in the sequencing data of a study of T-cell reconstitution after alpha-beta-depleted transplantation in children. The CDR3 length is 14 residues. CDR1 and CDR2 from the germline V gene are KGHSH and LQKENI. With 3 bases removed from V and 6 bases from J, the gap between germline ends came to 14 bases. A library of TCRbeta sequences, prepared with unique molecular identifiers, was generated. TCRdb independently ran MiXCR on the PCR reads; one entry per CDR3 protein. The data contain about 400,000 distinct CDR3 sequences, roughly 20% of them singletons. This receptor was taken from a human donor who donated a stem cell graft to a child with acute myeloid leukemia. The sample was PBMCs from the stem cell graft donor, taken from the stem cell graft. The chain couples TRBV18 to TRBJ2-5, with D tentatively TRBD1 or TRBD2 (5 bases each). CDR3 DNA sequence: TGTGCCAGCTCACCTGGGACGGATGGGAAGACCCAGTACTTC. Protein product: CASSPGTDGKTQYF.